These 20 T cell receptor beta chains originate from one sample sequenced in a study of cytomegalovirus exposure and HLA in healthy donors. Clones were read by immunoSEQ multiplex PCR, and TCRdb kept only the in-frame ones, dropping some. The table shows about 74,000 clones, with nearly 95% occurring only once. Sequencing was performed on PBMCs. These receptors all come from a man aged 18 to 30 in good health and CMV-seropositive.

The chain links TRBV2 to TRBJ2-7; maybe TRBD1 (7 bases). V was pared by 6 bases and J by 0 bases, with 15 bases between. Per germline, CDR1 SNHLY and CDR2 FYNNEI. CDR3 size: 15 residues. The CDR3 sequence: CASSGGQLSSYEQYF. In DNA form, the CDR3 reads TGTGCCAGCAGCGGGGGACAGCTGAGCTCCTACGAGCAGTACTTC.

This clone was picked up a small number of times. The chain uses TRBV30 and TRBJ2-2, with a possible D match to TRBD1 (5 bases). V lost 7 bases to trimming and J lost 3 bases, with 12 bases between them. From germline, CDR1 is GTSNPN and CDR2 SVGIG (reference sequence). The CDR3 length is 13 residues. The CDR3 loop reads CAFGRTYTGELFF. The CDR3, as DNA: TGTGCCTTCGGTCGGACATACACCGGGGAGCTGTTTTTT.

CDR3 amino acids: CASSLRGGEKLFF. CDR3 nucleotide sequence: TGTGCCAGCAGTTTGCGGGGGGGAGAAAAACTGTTTTTT. V is TRBV27 and J is TRBJ1-4; D possibly corresponds to TRBD1 (5 bases). CDR1 MNHEY and CDR2 SMNVEV come from the germline V gene (reference sequence). This CDR3 contains 13 residues. Trimming removed 3 bases from V and 8 bases from J, with 10 bases in between. Using reference TRBV27 and TRBJ1-4 for the parts outside the CDR3, the full variable domain is EAQVTQNPRYLITVTGKKLTVTCSQNMNHEYMSWYRQDPGLGLRQIYYSMNVEVTDKGDVPEGYKVSRKEKRNFPLILESPSPNQTSLYFCASSLRGGEKLFFGSGTQLSVL.

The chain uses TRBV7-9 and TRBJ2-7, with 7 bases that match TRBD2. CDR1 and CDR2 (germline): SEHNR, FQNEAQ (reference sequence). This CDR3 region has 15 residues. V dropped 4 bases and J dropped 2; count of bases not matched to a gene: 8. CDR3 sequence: CASSSFSGRTYEQYF. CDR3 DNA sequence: TGTGCCAGCAGCTCCTTTAGCGGGCGGACCTACGAGCAGTACTTC.

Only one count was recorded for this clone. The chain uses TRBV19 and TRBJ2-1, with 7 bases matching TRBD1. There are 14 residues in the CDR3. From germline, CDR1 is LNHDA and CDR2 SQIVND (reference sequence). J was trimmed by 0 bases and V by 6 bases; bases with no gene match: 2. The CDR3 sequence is CASSHRGSYNEQFF. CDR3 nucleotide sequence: TGTGCCAGTAGCCACAGGGGCTCCTACAATGAGCAGTTCTTC.

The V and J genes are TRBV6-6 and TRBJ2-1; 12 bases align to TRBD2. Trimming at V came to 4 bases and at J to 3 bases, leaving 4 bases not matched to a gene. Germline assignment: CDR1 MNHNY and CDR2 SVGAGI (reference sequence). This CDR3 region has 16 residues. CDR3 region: CASSSGLAGLYNEQFF. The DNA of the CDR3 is TGTGCCAGCAGTTCCGGACTAGCGGGGCTCTACAATGAGCAGTTCTTC.

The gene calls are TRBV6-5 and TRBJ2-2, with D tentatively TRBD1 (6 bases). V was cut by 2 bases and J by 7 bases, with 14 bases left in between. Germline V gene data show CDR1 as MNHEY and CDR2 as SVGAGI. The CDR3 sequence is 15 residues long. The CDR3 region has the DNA TGTGCCAGCAGTTACAAGGCAGGGGCGGACGGGGAGCTGTTTTTT. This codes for CASSYKAGADGELFF.

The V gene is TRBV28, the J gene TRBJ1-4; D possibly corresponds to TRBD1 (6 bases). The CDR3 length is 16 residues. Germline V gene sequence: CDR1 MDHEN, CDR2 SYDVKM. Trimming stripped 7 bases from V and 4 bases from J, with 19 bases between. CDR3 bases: TGTGCCAGCAAAACTCCACAGGGCCCCCTTAATGAAAAACTGTTTTTT. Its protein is CASKTPQGPLNEKLFF. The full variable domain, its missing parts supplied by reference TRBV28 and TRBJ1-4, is DVKVTQSSRYLVKRTGEKVFLECVQDMDHENMFWYRQDPGLGLRLIYFSYDVKMKEKGDIPEGYSVSREKKERFSLILESASTNQTSMYLCASKTPQGPLNEKLFFGSGTQLSVL.

In nucleotides, the CDR3 is TGTGCCAGCAGCCCGCGTCCCGGGACAGGGGAAGGCTACACCTTC. Translation: CASSPRPGTGEGYTF. The chain recombines TRBV11-2 with TRBJ1-2; TRBD1 agrees at 10 bases. CDR3 length equals 15 residues. CDR1 SGHAT and CDR2 FQNNGV come from the germline V gene. Trimming took 5 bases from V and 8 from J; bases not matched to a gene: 11.

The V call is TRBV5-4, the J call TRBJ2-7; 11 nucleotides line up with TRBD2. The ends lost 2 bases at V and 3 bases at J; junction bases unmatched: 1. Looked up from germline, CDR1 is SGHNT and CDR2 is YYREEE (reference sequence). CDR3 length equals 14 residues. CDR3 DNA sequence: TGTGCCAGCAGCTTACTAGCGGGAGTCTACGAGCAGTACTTC. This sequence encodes CASSLLAGVYEQYF.

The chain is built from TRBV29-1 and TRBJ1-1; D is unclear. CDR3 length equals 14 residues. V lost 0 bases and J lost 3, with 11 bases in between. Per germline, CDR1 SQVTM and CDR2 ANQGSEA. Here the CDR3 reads CSVEDWTRDTEAFF. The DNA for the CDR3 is TGCAGCGTTGAAGACTGGACGAGGGACACTGAAGCTTTCTTT.

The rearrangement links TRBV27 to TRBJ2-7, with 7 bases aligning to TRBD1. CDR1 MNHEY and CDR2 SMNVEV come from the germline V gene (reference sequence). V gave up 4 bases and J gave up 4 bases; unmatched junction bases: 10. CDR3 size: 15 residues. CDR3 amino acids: CASSSLQGTLYEQYF. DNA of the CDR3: TGTGCCAGCAGTTCCCTACAGGGGACCCTATACGAGCAGTACTTC.

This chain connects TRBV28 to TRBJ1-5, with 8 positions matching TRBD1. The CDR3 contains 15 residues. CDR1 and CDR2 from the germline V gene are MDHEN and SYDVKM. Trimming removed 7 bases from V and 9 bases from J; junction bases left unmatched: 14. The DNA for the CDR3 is TGTGCCAGCATGCAGGGGCAGGGGGCGCGTAGGCCCCAGCATTTT. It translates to CASMQGQGARRPQHF.

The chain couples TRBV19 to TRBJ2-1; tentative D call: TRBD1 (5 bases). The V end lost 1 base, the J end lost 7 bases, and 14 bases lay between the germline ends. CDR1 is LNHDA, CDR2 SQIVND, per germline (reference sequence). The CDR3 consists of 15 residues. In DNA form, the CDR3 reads TGTGCCAGTAGTATAGGGAATGCAGGGTGGAATGAGCAGTTCTTC. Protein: CASSIGNAGWNEQFF.

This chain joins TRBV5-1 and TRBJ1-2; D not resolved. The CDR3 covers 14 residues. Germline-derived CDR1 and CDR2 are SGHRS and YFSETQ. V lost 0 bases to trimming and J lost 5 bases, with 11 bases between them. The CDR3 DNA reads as TGCGCCAGCAGCTTGGCCGGGAGACGGTATGGCTACACCTTC. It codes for CASSLAGRRYGYTF.

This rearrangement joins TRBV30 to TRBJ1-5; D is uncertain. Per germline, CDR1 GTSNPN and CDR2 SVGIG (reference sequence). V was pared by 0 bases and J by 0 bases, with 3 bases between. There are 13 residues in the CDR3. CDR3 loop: CAWSVYSNQPQHF. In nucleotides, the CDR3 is TGTGCCTGGAGTGTATATAGCAATCAGCCCCAGCATTTT.

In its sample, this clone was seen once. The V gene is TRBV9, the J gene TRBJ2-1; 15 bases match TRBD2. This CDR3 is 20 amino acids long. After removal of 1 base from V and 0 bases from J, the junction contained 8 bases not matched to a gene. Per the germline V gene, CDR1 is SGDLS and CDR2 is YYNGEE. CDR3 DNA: TGTGCCAGCAGCGTAAACGGACTAGCGGGAGGGGGGAGCTCCTACAATGAGCAGTTCTTC. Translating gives CASSVNGLAGGGSSYNEQFF.

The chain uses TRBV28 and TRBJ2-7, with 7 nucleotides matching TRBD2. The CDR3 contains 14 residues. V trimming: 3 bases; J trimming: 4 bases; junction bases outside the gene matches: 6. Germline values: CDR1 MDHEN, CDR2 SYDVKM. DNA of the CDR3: TGTGCCAGCAGTTTGGCGGGGGAGGCGTACGAGCAGTACTTC. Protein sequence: CASSLAGEAYEQYF.

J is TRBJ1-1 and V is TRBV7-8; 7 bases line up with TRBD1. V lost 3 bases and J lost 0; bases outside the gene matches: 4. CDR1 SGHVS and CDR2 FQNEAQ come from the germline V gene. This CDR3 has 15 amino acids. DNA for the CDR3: TGTGCCAGCAGCTTTCAGGGGGGAATGAACACTGAAGCTTTCTTT. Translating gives CASSFQGGMNTEAFF.

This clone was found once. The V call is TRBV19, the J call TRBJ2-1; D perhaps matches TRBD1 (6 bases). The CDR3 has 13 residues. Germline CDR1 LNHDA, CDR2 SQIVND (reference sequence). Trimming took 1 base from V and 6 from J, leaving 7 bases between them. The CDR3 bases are TGTGCCAGTAGTATAGGAGGGGGCAATGAGCAGTTCTTC. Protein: CASSIGGGNEQFF.